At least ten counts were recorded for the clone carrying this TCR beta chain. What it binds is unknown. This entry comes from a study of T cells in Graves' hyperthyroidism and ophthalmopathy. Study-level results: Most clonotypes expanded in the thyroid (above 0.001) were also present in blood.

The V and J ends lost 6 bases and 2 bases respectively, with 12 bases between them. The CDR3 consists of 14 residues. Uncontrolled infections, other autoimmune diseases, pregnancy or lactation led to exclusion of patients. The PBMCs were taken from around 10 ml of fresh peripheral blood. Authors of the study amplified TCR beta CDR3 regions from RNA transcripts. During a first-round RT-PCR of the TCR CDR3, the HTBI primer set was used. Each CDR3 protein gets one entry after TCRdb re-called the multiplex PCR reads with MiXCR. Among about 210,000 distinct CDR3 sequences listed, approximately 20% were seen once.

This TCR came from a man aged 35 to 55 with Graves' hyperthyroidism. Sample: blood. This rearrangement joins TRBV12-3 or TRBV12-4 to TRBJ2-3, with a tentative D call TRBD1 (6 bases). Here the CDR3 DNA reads TGTGCCAGCAGCTACAGGGTTTCCACAGATACGCAGTATTTT. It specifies CASSYRVSTDTQYF.